These T cell receptor beta chains were read from a single sample in a study of T cells in localized non-small cell lung cancer. Produced via immunoSEQ multiplex PCR; TCRdb's table is partial and in-frame only. The sample has under 1,500 clones, around 18% seen once. Sequenced material: normal lung tissue next to the tumor, taken before any cancer treatment. The receptors originated from a male donor aged 60 or older with stage I squamous cell lung carcinoma. CDR3s include the opening cysteine and the closing phenylalanine or tryptophan.

len | j_gene | v_gene | CDR3aa
17 | TRBJ2-7 | TRBV7-5 | CASSLGRPGQVTYEQYF
12 | TRBJ1-2 | TRBV19 | CATRLGQQGYTF
17 | TRBJ2-7 | TRBV11-3 | CASSLSHRTGASYEQYF
13 | TRBJ1-5 | TRBV28 | CASSSGGVQPQHF
13 | TRBJ1-1 | TRBV19 | CASSASRSTEAFF
15 | TRBJ2-3 | TRBV6-8 | CASSTGTSGTDTQYF
14 | TRBJ2-7 | TRBV28 | CASSLTGTDYEQYF
13 | TRBJ1-1 | TRBV9 | CASSVDRNTEAFF
12 | TRBJ2-7 | TRBV30 | CAFERVDRGQYF
15 | TRBJ2-3 | TRBV18 | CASSYVAGATDTQYF
13 | TRBJ2-5 | TRBV6-8 | CASRHRAEETQYF
15 | TRBJ1-5 | TRBV28 | CASSTRGTGAQPQHF
15 | TRBJ1-4 | TRBV9 | CASSVEGRPGEKLFF
18 | TRBJ2-3 | TRBV11-3 | CASSKRPLSGRATDTQYF
15 | TRBJ1-1 | TRBV6-8 | CASSYSPGADTEAFF
15 | TRBJ2-3 | TRBV11-3 | CASSLSGRVGDTQYF
17 | TRBJ2-2 | TRBV10-2 | CASSDWAGDPDTGELFF
16 | TRBJ2-2 | TRBV19 | CASSMREGVPTGELFF
16 | TRBJ1-1 | TRBV11-3 | CASSLGGTGAITEAFF
15 | TRBJ2-3 | TRBV28 | CASSPPGLATDTQYF
15 | TRBJ1-5 | TRBV25-1 | CASSLPSLSNQPQHF
12 | TRBJ2-7 | TRBV9 | CASSAGRREQYF
13 | TRBJ2-7 | TRBV30 | CAWRGSGSYEQYF
14 | TRBJ2-4 | TRBV6-8 | CASRGGVDKNIQYF
13 | TRBJ2-5 | TRBV9 | CASSRDVQETQYF
13 | TRBJ2-7 | TRBV19 | CASSAGQGSEQYF
16 | TRBJ2-7 | TRBV11-3 | CASSLGLSGGLYEQYF
16 | TRBJ2-5 | TRBV9 | CASTPGGTSGKETQYF
14 | TRBJ1-2 | TRBV6-8 | CASGGTGRTYGYTF
15 | TRBJ2-7 | TRBV6-8 | CASSGGGGSYYEQYF
18 | TRBJ2-2 | TRBV6-8 | CASSYSISEREYTGELFF
17 | TRBJ2-3 | TRBV6-8 | CAILPGAGSGAKDTQYF
17 | TRBJ1-3 | TRBV11-3 | CASSLRGLGGSGNTIYF
15 | TRBJ1-3 | TRBV6-8 | CASSGGTGAGNTIYF
16 | TRBJ2-1 | TRBV6-8 | CASSPLRTSLPNEQFF
19 | TRBJ2-1 | TRBV11-3 | CASSLFGATSGSSYNEQFF
17 | TRBJ1-4 | TRBV11-3 | CASSLGGQGGLEEKLFF
13 | TRBJ1-1 | TRBV25-1 | CASKWSGNTEAFF
14 | TRBJ2-7 | TRBV5-1 | CASSYTGGSHEQYF
17 | TRBJ1-4 | TRBV4-1 | CASSQDPWGAANEKLFF
17 | TRBJ2-7 | TRBV15 | CATSRDLKAVSSYEQYF
14 | TRBJ1-1 | TRBV9 | CASSDSPGDTEAFF
14 | TRBJ1-1 | TRBV10-3 | CAISEVGRGTEAFF
13 | TRBJ1-5 | TRBV18 | CASSGQGGQPQHF
18 | TRBJ2-1 | TRBV11-3 | CASSRRVSGRSSYNEQFF
14 | TRBJ2-5 | TRBV11-3 | CASSLAPAVETQYF
14 | TRBJ2-3 | TRBV11-3 | CASIPDLGADTQYF
13 | TRBJ2-1 | TRBV6-8 | CASRTSAQGEQFF
15 | TRBJ2-3 | TRBV28 | CASRGTHLATDTQYF
15 | TRBJ2-7 | TRBV6-8 | CASSPEYRAAYEQYF
16 | TRBJ2-2 | TRBV19 | CASSILRQGGTGELFF
15 | TRBJ2-3 | TRBV11-3 | CASSLGGGRADTQYF
14 | TRBJ2-1 | TRBV11-3 | CASSSGLDYNEQFF
17 | TRBJ2-1 | TRBV11-3 | CASSFPVPGHQSDEQFF
14 | TRBJ2-5 | TRBV28 | CASSLPNFKETQYF